Listed below are T cell receptor beta chains from one sample, sequenced in a study of cytomegalovirus exposure and HLA in healthy donors. Sequencing used immunoSEQ multiplex PCR; TCRdb keeps in-frame clones, though not all of them. The sample yields 95,000 to 150,000 clones, about three quarters seen once. Sequences were obtained from PBMCs. These receptors were taken from a woman aged 40 to 49 in good health and CMV-seropositive. CDR3s include the opening cysteine and the closing phenylalanine or tryptophan. A D gene is named only where the DNA matches it firmly. Rows give clone size only sometimes, using once, few, many, or a class for an expanded clone.

d_call | j_call | v_call | clone_size | cdr3_aa | cdr3_nt
TRBD1 | TRBJ2-7 | TRBV10-3 | . | CAMARDRGTYEQYF | TGTGCCATGGCCCGGGACAGGGGAACCTACGAGCAGTACTTC
TRBD1 | TRBJ1-2 | TRBV7-9 | once | CASSYGLGTGYGYTF | TGTGCCAGCAGCTATGGACTAGGGACAGGCTATGGCTACACCTTC
. | TRBJ1-5 | TRBV5-5 | few | CASSFEQGYSNQPQHF | TGTGCCAGCAGCTTCGAGCAGGGTTATAGCAATCAGCCCCAGCATTTT
TRBD1 | TRBJ1-4 | TRBV7-4 | . | CASSLELRQGGVF | TGTGCCAGCAGCTTAGAGCTCCGACAGGGGGGCGTTTTT
TRBD1 | TRBJ2-3 | TRBV19 | . | CASSRTRDSITDTQYF | TGTGCCAGTAGTAGGACCCGGGACAGCATAACAGATACGCAGTATTTT
. | TRBJ2-3 | TRBV7-2 | . | CASSLGLKADTQYF | TGTGCCAGCAGCTTGGGGCTAAAAGCGGATACGCAGTATTTT
TRBD1 | TRBJ1-2 | TRBV5-4 | . | CASSSDRVVAYGYTF | TGTGCCAGCAGCTCTGACAGGGTAGTAGCTTATGGCTACACCTTC
TRBD2 | TRBJ2-1 | TRBV9 | . | CASSVLAGGHGEQFF | TGTGCCAGCAGCGTCCTAGCGGGGGGGCATGGTGAGCAGTTCTTC
. | TRBJ1-5 | TRBV30 | . | CAWSAARGNQPQHF | TGTGCCTGGAGCGCAGCTAGAGGCAATCAGCCCCAGCATTTT
. | TRBJ1-1 | TRBV30 | . | CAWRLGMNTEAFF | TGTGCCTGGAGACTGGGCATGAACACTGAAGCTTTCTTT
TRBD1 | TRBJ1-4 | TRBV19 | . | CATKGRDSHEKLFF | TGTGCCACCAAGGGCAGGGACAGCCATGAAAAACTGTTTTTT
. | TRBJ2-3 | TRBV5-1 | . | CASSDGGGSDTQYF | TGCGCCAGCAGCGATGGTGGGGGGTCAGATACGCAGTATTTT
. | TRBJ2-5 | TRBV19 | . | CASSMGVSWTQYF | TGTGCCAGTAGTATGGGAGTCTCTTGGACCCAGTACTTC
. | TRBJ1-1 | TRBV7-9 | few | CASSSREAFF | TGTGCCAGCAGCTCCCGTGAAGCTTTCTTT
. | TRBJ2-5 | TRBV7-9 | . | CASSLARAGEETQYF | TGTGCCAGCAGCTTAGCGAGGGCAGGGGAAGAGACCCAGTACTTC
TRBD1 | TRBJ1-4 | TRBV9 | . | CASSEGQGPGEKLFF | TGTGCCAGCAGCGAGGGACAGGGCCCGGGTGAAAAACTGTTTTTT
TRBD1 | TRBJ1-6 | TRBV2 | once | CASSGRTGENSPLHF | TGTGCCAGCAGTGGTAGGACAGGGGAGAATTCACCCCTCCACTTT
TRBD1 | TRBJ2-7 | TRBV7-3 | once | CASSLTGGSYEQYF | TGTGCCAGCAGCTTGACAGGGGGCTCCTACGAGCAGTACTTC
. | TRBJ2-7 | TRBV18 | . | CASSPLAASYEQYF | TGTGCCAGCTCACCACTAGCGGCCTCCTACGAGCAGTACTTC
TRBD1 | TRBJ1-4 | TRBV25-1 | . | CASSELGDRGKLFF | TGTGCCAGCAGTGAATTGGGGGACAGAGGAAAACTGTTTTTT
. | TRBJ2-7 | TRBV5-4 | . | CASSLGPGRRGTYEQYF | TGTGCCAGCAGCTTGGGCCCAGGAAGGCGGGGTACCTACGAGCAGTACTTC
TRBD2 | TRBJ2-1 | TRBV2 | once | CASSDPFGASGRKGNEQFF | TGTGCCAGCAGTGACCCTTTCGGGGCTAGCGGGAGAAAAGGCAATGAGCAGTTCTTC